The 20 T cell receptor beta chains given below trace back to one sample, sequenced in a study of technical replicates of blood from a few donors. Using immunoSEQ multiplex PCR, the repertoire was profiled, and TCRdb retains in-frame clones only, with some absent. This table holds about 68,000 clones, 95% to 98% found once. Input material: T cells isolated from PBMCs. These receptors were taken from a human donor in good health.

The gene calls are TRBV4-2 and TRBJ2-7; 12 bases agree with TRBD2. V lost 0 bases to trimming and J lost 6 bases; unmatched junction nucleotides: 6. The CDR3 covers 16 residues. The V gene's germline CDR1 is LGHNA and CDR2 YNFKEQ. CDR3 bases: TGTGCCAGCAGCCAAGACCCCCTAGCGGGAGGGCGCGAGCAGTACTTC. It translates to CASSQDPLAGGREQYF.

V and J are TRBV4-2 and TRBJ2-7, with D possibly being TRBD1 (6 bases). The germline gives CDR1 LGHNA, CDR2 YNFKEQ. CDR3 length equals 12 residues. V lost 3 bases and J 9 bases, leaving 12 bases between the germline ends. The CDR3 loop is CASSQDTGRQYF. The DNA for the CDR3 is TGTGCCAGCAGCCAGGATACAGGGCGGCAGTACTTC.

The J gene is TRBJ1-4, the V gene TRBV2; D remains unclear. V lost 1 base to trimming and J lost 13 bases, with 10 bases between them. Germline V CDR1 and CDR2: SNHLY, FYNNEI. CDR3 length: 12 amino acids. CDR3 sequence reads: CASSEGPRGLFF. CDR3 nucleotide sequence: TGTGCCAGCAGTGAAGGCCCAAGAGGACTGTTTTTT.

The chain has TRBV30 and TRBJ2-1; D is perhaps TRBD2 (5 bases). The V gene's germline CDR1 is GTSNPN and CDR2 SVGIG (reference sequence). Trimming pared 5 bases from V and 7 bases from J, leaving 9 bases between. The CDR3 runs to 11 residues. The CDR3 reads CAWGLANEQFF. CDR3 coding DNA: TGTGCCTGGGGTTTAGCGAATGAGCAGTTCTTC.

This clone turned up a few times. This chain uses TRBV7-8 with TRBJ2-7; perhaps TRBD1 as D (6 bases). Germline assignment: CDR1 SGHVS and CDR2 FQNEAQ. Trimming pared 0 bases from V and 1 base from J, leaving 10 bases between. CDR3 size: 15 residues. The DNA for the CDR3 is TGTGCCAGCAGCTTAGCCAGGGGAAATTCCTACGAGCAGTACTTC. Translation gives CASSLARGNSYEQYF. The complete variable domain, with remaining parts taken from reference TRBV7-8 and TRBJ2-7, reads GAGVSQSPRYKVAKRGQDVALRCDPISGHVSLFWYQQALGQGPEFLTYFQNEAQLDKSGLPSDRFFAERPEGSVSTLKIQRTQQEDSAVYLCASSLARGNSYEQYFGPGTRLTVT.

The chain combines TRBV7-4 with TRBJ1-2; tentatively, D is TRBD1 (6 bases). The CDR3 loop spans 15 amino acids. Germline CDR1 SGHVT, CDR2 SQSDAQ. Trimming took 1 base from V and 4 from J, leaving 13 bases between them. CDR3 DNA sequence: TGTGCCAGCAGCTTAGATAGGGGGTCATCCTATGGCTACACCTTC. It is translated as CASSLDRGSSYGYTF.

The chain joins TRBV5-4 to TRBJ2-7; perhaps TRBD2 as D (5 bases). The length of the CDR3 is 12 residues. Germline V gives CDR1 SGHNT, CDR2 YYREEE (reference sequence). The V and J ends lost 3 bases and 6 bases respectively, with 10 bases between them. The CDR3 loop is CASSSDSLEQYF. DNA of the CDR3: TGTGCCAGCAGCTCGGACTCTCTCGAGCAGTACTTC.

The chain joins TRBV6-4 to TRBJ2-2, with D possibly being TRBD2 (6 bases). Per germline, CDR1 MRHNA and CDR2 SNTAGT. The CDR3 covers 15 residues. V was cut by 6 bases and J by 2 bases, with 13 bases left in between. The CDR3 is CASSPGLFNTGELFF. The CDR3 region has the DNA TGTGCCAGCAGCCCGGGACTCTTTAACACCGGGGAGCTGTTTTTT.

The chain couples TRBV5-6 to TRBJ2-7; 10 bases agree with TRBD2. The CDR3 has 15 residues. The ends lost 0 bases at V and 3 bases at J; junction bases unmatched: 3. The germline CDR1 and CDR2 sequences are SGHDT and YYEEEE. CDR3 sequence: CASSLVLAGVYEQYF. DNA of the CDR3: TGTGCCAGCAGCTTGGTTCTAGCGGGAGTCTACGAGCAGTACTTC. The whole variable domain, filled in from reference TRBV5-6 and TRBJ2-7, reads DAGVTQSPTHLIKTRGQQVTLRCSPKSGHDTVSWYQQALGQGPQFIFQYYEEEERQRGNFPDRFSGHQFPNYSSELNVNALLLGDSALYLCASSLVLAGVYEQYFGPGTRLTVT.

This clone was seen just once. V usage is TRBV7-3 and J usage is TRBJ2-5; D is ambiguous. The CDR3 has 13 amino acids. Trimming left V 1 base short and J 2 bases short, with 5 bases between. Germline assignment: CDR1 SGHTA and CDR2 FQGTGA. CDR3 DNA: TGTGCCAGCAGCTTAATTCTTCAAGAGACCCAGTACTTC. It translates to CASSLILQETQYF.

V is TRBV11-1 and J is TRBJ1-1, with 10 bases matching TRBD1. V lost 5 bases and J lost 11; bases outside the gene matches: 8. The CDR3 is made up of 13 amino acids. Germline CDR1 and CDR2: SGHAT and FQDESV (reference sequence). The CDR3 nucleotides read TGTGCCAGCAGCCCTGACCGGGACAGGGGCGCTTTCTTT. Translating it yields CASSPDRDRGAFF.

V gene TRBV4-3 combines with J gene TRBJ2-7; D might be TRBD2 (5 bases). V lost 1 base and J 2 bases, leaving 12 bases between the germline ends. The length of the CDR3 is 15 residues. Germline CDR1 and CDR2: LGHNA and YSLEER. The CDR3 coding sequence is TGCGCCAGCAGCCAAGTGGCAGCGGAGACCTACGAGCAGTACTTC. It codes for CASSQVAAETYEQYF.

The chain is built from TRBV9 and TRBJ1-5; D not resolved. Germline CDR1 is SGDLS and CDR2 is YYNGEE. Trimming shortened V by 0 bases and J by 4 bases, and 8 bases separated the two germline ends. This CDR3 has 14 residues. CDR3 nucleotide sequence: TGTGCCAGCAGCGTAGGAGTAGAGAATCAGCCCCAGCATTTT. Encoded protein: CASSVGVENQPQHF.

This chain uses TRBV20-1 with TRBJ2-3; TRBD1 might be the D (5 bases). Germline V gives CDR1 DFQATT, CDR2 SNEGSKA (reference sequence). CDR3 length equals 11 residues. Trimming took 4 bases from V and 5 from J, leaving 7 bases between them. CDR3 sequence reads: CSAIRGDTQYF. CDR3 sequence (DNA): TGCAGTGCTATAAGGGGAGATACGCAGTATTTT.

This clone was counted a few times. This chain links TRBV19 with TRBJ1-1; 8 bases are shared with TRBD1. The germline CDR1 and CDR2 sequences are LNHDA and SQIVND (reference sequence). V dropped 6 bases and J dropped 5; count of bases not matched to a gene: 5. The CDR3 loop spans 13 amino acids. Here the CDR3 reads CASRQQGGTEAFF. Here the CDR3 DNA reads TGTGCCAGTAGGCAACAGGGGGGGACTGAAGCTTTCTTT.

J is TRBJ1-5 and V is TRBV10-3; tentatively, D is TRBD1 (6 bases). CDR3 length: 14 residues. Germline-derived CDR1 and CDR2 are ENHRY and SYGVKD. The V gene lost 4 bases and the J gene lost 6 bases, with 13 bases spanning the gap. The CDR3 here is CAISGSGGGQPQHF. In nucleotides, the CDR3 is TGTGCCATCAGTGGTTCTGGGGGCGGTCAGCCCCAGCATTTT.

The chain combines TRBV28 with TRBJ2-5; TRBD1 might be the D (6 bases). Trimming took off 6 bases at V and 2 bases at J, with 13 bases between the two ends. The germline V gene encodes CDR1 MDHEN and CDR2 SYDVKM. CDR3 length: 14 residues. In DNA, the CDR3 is TGTGCCAGCAGCCCGGAGACAGGACAAGAGACCCAGTACTTC. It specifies CASSPETGQETQYF.

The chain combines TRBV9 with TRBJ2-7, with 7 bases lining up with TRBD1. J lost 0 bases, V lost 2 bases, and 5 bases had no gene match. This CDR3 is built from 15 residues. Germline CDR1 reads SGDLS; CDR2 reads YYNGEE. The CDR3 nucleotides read TGTGCCAGCAGCGTTGGGACAGCGAGCTCCTACGAGCAGTACTTC. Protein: CASSVGTASSYEQYF.

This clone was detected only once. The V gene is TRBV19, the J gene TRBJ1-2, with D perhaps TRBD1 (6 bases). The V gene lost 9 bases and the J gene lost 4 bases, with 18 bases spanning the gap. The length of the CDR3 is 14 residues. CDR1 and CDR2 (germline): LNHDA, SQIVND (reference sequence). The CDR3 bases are TGTGCCAGCAAAAGGGGACATACCGGCTATGGCTACACCTTC. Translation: CASKRGHTGYGYTF.

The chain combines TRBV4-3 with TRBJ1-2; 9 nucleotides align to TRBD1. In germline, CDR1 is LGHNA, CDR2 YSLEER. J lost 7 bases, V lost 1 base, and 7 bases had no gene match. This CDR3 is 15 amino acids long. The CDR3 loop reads CASSQGYRGRRGYTF. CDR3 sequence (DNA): TGCGCCAGCAGCCAAGGTTACAGGGGGCGACGTGGCTACACCTTC.